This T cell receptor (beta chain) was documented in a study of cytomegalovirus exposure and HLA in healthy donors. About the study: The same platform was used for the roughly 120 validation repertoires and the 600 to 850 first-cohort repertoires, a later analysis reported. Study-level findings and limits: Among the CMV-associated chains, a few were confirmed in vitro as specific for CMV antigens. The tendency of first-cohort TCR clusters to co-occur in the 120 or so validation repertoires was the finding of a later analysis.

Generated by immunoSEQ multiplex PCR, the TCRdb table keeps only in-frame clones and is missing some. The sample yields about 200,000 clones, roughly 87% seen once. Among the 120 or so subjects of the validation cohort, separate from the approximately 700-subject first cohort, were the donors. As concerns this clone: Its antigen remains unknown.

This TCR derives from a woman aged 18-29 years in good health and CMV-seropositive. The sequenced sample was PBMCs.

The DNA of the CDR3 is TGTGCCAGCAGTTACGAACTGAATCAGCCCCAGCATTTT. This encodes CASSYELNQPQHF. V gene TRBV6-5 combines with J gene TRBJ1-5; no reliable D call. Germline CDR1 reads MNHEY; CDR2 reads SVGAGI. Trimming removed 2 bases at V and 4 bases at J, with 6 bases between. CDR3 length equals 13 residues.